This TCR beta chain was sequenced for a study of blood T cell repertoires in COVID-19. Cohort allocation depended upon clinical history that participants reported. Germline V gives CDR1 SGHRS, CDR2 YFSETQ. V lost 4 bases to trimming and J lost 6 bases; unmatched junction nucleotides: 5. The CDR3 extends over 13 amino acids. As processed by the authors: Reference gene primer amplification gave estimated nucleated cell counts. Libraries were prepared by immunoSEQ multiplex PCR; TCRdb keeps only in-frame clonotypes and omits some of them. D and trimming were read from the DNA, whereas the V and J calls and clone size are those reported in that table. The sample lists more than 300,000 clones; more than 75% were seen once.

Sequenced sample: PBMCs or T cells enriched from blood (not recorded which). This TCR derives from a young woman who had recovered from COVID-19. This sequence joins TRBV5-1 and TRBJ1-2, with 8 bases matching TRBD1. The CDR3 sequence: CASSLGQGHGYTF. CDR3 in DNA: TGCGCCAGCAGCCTTGGACAGGGTCATGGCTACACCTTC.